This T cell receptor beta chain is drawn from a study of blood T cell repertoires in COVID-19. Looking at the study overall: From the United States, Italy and Spain came samples of acute and convalescent COVID-19.

Libraries were prepared by immunoSEQ multiplex PCR; TCRdb keeps only in-frame clonotypes and omits some of them. The data show some 150,000 clones, about 89% seen once. Germline CDR1 is KGHSH and CDR2 is LQKENI. V lost 2 bases and J lost 2, with 9 bases in between. The CDR3 has 14 residues. Sequenced material: peripheral blood. The clonotype comes from a man aged 70-80 years with acute or convalescent COVID-19. The chain has TRBV18 and TRBJ2-5; weak D call: TRBD2 (5 bases). This CDR3 reads CASSPMDSQETQYF. CDR3 nucleotides: TGTGCCAGCTCACCAATGGACTCACAAGAGACCCAGTACTTC.